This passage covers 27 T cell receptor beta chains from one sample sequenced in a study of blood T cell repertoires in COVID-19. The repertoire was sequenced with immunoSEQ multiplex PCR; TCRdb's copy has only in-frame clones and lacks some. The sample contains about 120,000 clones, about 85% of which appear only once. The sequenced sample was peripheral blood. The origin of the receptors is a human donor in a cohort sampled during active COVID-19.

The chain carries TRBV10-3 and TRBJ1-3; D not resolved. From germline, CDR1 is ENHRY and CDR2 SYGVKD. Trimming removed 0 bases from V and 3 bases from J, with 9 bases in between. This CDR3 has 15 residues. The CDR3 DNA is TGTGCCATCAGTGAGTCTCAAGAGGGTGGAAACACCATATATTTT. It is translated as CAISESQEGGNTIYF.

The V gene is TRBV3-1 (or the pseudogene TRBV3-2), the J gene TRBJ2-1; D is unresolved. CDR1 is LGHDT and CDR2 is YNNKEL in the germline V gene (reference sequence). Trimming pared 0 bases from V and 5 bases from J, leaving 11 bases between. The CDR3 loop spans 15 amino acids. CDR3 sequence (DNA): TGTGCCAGCAGCCAAGAACTCAGCGCCAACAATGAGCAGTTCTTC. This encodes CASSQELSANNEQFF.

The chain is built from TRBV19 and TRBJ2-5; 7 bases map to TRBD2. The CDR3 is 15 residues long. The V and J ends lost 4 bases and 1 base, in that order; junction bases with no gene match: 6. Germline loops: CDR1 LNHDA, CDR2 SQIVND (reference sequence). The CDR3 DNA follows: TGTGCCAGTAGTAGGGGAGGGACTTTCCAAGAGACCCAGTACTTC. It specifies CASSRGGTFQETQYF. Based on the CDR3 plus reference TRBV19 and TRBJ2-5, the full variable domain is DGGITQSPKYLFRKEGQNVTLSCEQNLNHDAMYWYRQDPGQGLRLIYYSQIVNDFQKGDIAEGYSVSREKKESFPLTVTSAQKNPTAFYLCASSRGGTFQETQYFGPGTRLLVL.

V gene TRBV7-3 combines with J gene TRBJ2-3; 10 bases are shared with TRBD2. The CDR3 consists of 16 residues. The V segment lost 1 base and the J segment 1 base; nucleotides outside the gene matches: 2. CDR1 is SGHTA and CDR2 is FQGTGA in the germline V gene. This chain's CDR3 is CASSLRLAGGTDTQYF. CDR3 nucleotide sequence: TGTGCCAGCAGCTTAAGGCTAGCGGGGGGCACAGATACGCAGTATTTT.

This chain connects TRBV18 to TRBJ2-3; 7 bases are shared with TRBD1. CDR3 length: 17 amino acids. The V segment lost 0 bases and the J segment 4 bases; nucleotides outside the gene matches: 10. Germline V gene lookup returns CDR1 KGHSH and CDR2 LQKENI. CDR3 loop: CASSPPSKAGGADTQYF. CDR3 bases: TGTGCCAGCTCACCACCGAGTAAAGCAGGGGGAGCAGATACGCAGTATTTT.

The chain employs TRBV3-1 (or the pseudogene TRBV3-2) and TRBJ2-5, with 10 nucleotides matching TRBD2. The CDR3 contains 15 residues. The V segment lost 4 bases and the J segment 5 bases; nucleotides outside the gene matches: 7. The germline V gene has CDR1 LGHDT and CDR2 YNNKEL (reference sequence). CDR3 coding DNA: TGTGCCAGCAGCCTTATAGCGGGAGGTCGGGAGACCCAGTACTTC. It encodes CASSLIAGGRETQYF.

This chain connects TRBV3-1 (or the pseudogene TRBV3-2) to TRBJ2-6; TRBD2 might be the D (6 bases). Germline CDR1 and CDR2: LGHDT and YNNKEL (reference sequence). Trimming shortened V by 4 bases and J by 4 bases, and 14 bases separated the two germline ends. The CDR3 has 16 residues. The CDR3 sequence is CASSPGGGIGANVLTF. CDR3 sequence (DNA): TGTGCCAGCAGCCCCGGAGGAGGGATCGGGGCCAACGTCCTGACTTTC.

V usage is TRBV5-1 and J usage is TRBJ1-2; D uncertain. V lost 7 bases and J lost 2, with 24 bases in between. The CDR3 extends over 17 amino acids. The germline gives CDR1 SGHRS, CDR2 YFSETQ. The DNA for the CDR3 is TGCGCCAGCCGCTACCTGGGGAGGATAGAGTCCAACTATGGCTACACCTTC. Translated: CASRYLGRIESNYGYTF.

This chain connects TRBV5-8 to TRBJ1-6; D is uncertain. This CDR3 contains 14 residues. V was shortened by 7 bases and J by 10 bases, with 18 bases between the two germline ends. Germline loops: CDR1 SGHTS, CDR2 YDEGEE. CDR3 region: CASSGRTRGSPLHF. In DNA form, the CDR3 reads TGTGCCAGCTCCGGGAGGACGCGAGGGTCACCCCTCCACTTT.

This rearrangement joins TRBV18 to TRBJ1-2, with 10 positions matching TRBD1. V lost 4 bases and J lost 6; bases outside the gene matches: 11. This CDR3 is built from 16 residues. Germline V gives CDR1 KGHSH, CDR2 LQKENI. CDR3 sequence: CASSRKIGTGDDGYTF. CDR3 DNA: TGTGCCAGCTCACGAAAAATCGGGACAGGGGACGATGGCTACACCTTC.

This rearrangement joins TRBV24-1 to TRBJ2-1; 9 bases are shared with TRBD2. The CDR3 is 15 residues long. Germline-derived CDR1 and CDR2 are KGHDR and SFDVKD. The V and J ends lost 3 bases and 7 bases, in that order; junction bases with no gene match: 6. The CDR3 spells CATSDASGVRNEQFF. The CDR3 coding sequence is TGTGCCACCAGTGATGCTAGCGGGGTACGGAATGAGCAGTTCTTC.

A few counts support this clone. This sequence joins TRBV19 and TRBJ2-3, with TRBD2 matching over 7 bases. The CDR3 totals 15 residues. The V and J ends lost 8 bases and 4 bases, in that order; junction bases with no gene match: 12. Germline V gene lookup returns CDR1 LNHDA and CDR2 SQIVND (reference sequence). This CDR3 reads CASGNSGRGSDTQYF. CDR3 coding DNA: TGTGCCAGTGGTAATTCTGGGAGGGGATCAGATACGCAGTATTTT. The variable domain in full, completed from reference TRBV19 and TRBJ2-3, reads DGGITQSPKYLFRKEGQNVTLSCEQNLNHDAMYWYRQDPGQGLRLIYYSQIVNDFQKGDIAEGYSVSREKKESFPLTVTSAQKNPTAFYLCASGNSGRGSDTQYFGPGTRLTVL.

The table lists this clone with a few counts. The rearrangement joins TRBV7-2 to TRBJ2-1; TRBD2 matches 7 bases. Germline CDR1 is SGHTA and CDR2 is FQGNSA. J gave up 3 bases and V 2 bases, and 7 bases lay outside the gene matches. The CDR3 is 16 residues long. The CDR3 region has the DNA TGTGCCAGCAGCTTATCTGGCGGGAGCCGCTACAATGAGCAGTTCTTC. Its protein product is CASSLSGGSRYNEQFF.

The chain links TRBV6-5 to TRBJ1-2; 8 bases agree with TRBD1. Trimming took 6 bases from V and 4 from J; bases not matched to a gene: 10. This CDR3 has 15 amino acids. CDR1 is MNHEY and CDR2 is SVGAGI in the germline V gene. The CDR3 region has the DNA TGTGCCAGCAGCCAAACCGGGACAGGCTTCTATGGCTACACCTTC. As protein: CASSQTGTGFYGYTF.

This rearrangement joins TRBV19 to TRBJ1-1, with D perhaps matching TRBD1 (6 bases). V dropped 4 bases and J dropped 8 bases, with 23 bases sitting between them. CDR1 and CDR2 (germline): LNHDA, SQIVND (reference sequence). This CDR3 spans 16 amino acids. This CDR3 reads CASSTYPGHLPPEAFF. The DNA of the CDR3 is TGTGCCAGTAGTACTTATCCGGGACACCTACCCCCCGAAGCTTTCTTT.

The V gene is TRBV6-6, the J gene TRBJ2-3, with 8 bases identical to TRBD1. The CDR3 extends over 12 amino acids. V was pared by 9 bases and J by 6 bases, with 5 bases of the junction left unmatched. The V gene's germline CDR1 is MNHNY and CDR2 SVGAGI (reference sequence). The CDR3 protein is CASWDRLDTQYF. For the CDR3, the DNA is TGTGCCAGTTGGGACAGGCTTGATACGCAGTATTTT.

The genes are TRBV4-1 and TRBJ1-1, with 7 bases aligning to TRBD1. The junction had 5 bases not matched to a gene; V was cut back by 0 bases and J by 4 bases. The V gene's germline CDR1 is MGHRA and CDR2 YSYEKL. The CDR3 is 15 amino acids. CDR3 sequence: CASSQEGQMATEAFF. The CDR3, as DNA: TGCGCCAGCAGCCAAGAGGGACAGATGGCCACTGAAGCTTTCTTT.

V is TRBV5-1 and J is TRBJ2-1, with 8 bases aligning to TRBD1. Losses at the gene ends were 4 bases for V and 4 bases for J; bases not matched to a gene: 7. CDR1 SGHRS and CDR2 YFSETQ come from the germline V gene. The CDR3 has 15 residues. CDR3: CASSLGQGEYNEQFF. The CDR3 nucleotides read TGCGCCAGCAGCCTTGGACAGGGTGAATACAATGAGCAGTTCTTC. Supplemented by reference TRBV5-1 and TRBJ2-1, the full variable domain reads KAGVTQTPRYLIKTRGQQVTLSCSPISGHRSVSWYQQTPGQGLQFLFEYFSETQRNKGNFPGRFSGRQFSNSRSEMNVSTLELGDSALYLCASSLGQGEYNEQFFGPGTRLTVL.

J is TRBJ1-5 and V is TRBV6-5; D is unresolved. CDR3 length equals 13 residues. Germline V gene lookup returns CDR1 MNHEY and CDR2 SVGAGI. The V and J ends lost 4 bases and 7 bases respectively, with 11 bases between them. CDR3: CASSSSLIQPQHF. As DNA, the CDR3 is TGTGCCAGCAGTTCTTCCTTAATCCAGCCCCAGCATTTT.

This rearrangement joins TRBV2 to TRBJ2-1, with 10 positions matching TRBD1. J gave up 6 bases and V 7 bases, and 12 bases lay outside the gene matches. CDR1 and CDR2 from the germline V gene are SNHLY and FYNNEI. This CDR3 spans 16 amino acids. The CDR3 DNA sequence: TGTGCCAGCACCCCTTTTCGGGACAGGGGTAGCAATGAGCAGTTCTTC. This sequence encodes CASTPFRDRGSNEQFF.

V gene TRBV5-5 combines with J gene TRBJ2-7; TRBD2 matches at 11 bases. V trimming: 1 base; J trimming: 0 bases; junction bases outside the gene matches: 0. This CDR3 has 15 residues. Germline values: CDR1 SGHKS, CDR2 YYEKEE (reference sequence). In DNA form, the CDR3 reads TGTGCCAGCAGCTTGACTAGCGGGAGCTCCTACGAGCAGTACTTC. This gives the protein CASSLTSGSSYEQYF.

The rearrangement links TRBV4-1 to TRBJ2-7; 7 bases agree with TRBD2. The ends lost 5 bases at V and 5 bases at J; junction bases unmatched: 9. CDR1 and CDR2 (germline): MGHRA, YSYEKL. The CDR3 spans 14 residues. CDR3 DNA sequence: TGCGCCAGCAGCAGAGAGGGAGGGGTAAACGAGCAGTACTTC. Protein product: CASSREGGVNEQYF.

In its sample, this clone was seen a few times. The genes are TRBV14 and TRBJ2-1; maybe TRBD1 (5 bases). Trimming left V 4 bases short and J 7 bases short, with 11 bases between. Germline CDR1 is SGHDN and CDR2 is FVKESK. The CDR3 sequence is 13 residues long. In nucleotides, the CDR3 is TGTGCCAGCAGCCCCTGGGCAGGGAATGAGCAGTTCTTC. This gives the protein CASSPWAGNEQFF.

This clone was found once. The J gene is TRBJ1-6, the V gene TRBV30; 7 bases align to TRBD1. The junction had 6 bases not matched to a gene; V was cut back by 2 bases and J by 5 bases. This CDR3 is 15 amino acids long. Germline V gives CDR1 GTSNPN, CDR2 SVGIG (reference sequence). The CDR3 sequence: CAWSPPTGDNSPLHF. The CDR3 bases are TGTGCCTGGAGTCCCCCCACAGGGGATAATTCACCCCTCCACTTT.

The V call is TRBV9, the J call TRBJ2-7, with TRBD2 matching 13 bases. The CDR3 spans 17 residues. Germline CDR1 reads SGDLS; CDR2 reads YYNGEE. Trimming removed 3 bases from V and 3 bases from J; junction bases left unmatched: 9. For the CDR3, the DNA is TGTGCCAGCAGCGCAGGACTAGCGGGAGATCACATCTACGAGCAGTACTTC. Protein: CASSAGLAGDHIYEQYF.

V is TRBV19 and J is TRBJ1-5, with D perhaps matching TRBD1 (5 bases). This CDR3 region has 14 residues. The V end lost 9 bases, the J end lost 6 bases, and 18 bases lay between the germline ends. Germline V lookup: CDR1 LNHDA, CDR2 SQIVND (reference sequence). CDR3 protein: CASFPGLGGQPQHF. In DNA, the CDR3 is TGTGCCAGCTTCCCGGGCTTGGGGGGTCAGCCCCAGCATTTT. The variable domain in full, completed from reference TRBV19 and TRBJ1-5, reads DGGITQSPKYLFRKEGQNVTLSCEQNLNHDAMYWYRQDPGQGLRLIYYSQIVNDFQKGDIAEGYSVSREKKESFPLTVTSAQKNPTAFYLCASFPGLGGQPQHFGDGTRLSIL.

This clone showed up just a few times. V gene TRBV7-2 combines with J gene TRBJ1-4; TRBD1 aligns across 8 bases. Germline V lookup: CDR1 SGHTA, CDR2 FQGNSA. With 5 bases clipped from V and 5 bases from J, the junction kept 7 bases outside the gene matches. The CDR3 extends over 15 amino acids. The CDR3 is CASSPRTGKNEKLFF. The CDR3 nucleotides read TGTGCCAGCAGCCCCCGGACAGGGAAGAATGAAAAACTGTTTTTT.